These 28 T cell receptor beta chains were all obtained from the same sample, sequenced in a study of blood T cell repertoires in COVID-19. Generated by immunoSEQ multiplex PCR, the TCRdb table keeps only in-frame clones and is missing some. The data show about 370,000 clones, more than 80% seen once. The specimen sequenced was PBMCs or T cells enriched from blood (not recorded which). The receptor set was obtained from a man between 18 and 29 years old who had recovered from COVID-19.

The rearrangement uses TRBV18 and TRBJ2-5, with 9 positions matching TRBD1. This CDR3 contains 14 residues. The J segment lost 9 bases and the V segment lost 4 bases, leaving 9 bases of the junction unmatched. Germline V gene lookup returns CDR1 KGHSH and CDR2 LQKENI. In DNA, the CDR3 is TGTGCCAGCTCACTACGGACAGGGGTGGGCGCCCAGTACTTC. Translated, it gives CASSLRTGVGAQYF.

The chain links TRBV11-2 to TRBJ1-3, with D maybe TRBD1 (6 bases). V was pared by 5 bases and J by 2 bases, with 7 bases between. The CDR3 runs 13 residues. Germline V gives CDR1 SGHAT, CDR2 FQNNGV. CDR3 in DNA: TGTGCCAGCAGCCGACAGGCTGGAAACACCATATATTTT. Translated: CASSRQAGNTIYF.

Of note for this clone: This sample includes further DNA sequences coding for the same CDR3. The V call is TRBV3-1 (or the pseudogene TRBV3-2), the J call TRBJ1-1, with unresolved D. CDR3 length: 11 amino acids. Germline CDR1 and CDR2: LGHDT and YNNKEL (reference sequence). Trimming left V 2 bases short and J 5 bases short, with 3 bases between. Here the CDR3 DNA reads TGTGCCAGCAGCCAATCTACTGAAGCTTTCTTT. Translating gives CASSQSTEAFF.

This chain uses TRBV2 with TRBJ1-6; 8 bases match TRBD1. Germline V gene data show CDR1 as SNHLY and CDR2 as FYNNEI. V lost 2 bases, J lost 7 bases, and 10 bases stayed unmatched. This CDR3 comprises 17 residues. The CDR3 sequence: CASSENPQGASNSPLHF. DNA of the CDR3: TGTGCCAGCAGTGAAAACCCGCAGGGGGCCTCAAATTCACCCCTCCACTTT.

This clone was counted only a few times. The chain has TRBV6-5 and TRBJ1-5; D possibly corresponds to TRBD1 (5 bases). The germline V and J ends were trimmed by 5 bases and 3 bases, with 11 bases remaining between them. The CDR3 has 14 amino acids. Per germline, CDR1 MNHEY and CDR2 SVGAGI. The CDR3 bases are TGTGCCAGCAGTCCAGGGTATTACAATCAGCCCCAGCATTTT. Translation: CASSPGYYNQPQHF.

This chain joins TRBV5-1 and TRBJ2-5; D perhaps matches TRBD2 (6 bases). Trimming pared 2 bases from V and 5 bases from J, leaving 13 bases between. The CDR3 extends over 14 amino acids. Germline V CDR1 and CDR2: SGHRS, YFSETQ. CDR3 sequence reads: CASSFGAGKETQYF. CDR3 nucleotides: TGCGCCAGCAGCTTCGGGGCGGGGAAGGAGACCCAGTACTTC.

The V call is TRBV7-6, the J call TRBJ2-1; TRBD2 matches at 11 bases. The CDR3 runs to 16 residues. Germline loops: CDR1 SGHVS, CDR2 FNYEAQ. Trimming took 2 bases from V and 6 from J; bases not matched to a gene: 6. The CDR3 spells CASSLWELAGGNEQFF. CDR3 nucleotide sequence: TGTGCCAGCAGCTTATGGGAGCTAGCGGGGGGCAATGAGCAGTTCTTC.

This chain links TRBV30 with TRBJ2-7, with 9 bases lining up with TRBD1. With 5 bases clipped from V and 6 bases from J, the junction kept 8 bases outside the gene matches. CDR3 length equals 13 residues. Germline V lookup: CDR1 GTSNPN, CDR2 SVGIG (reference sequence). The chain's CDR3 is CAWYGQGSREQYF. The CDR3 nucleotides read TGTGCCTGGTATGGACAGGGGTCTCGCGAGCAGTACTTC.

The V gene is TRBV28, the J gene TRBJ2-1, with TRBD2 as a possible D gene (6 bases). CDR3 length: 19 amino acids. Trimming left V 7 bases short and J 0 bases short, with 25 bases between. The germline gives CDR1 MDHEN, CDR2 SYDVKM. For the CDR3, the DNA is TGTGCCAGCACCGGATTAGCGGAGGCTTTCTTCAGCTCCTACAATGAGCAGTTCTTC. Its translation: CASTGLAEAFFSSYNEQFF.

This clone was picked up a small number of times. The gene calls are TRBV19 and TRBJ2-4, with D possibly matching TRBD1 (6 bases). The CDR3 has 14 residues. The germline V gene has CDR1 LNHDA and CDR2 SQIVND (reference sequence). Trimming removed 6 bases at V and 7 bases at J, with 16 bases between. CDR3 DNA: TGTGCCAGTAGACTAAACAGGGTTGCGAACATTCAGTACTTC. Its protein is CASRLNRVANIQYF.

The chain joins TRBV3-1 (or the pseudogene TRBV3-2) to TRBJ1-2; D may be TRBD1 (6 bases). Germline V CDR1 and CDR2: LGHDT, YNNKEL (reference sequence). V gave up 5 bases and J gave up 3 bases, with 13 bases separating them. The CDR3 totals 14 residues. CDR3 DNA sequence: TGTGCCAGCAGCAAGAGGGGGGGCGACTATGGCTACACCTTC. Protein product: CASSKRGGDYGYTF.

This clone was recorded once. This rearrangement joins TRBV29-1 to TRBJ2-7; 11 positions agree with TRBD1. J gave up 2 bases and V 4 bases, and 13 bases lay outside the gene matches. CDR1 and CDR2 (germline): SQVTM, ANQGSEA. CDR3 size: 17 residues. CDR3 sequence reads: CSVGDPRRTGGPYEQYF. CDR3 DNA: TGCAGCGTTGGAGACCCCCGGAGGACAGGGGGCCCCTACGAGCAGTACTTC.

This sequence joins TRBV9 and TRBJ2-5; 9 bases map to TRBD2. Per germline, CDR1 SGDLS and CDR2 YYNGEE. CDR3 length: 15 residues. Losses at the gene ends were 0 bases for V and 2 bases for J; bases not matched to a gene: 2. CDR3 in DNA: TGTGCCAGCAGCGTAGCCACTAGCGGGCAAGAGACCCAGTACTTC. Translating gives CASSVATSGQETQYF.

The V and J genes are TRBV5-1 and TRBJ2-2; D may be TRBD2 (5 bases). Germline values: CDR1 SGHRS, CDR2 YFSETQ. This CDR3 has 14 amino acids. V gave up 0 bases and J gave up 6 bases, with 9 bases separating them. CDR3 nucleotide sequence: TGCGCCAGCAGCTTGGACGGGGTGGCCGGGGAGCTGTTTTTT. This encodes CASSLDGVAGELFF.

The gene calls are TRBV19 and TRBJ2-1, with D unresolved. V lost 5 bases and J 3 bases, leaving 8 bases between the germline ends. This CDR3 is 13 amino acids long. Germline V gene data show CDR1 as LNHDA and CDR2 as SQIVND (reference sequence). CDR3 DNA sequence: TGTGCCAGTAGTTGGGCAGACTACAATGAGCAGTTCTTC. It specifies CASSWADYNEQFF. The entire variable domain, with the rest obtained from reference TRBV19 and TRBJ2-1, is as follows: DGGITQSPKYLFRKEGQNVTLSCEQNLNHDAMYWYRQDPGQGLRLIYYSQIVNDFQKGDIAEGYSVSREKKESFPLTVTSAQKNPTAFYLCASSWADYNEQFFGPGTRLTVL.

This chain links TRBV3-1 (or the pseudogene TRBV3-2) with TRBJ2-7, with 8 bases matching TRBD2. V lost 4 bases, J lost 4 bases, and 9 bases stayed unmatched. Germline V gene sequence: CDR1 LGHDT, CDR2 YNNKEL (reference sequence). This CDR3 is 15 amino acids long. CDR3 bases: TGTGCCAGCAGCCCGATAGCGGGGTTAGTGTACGAGCAGTACTTC. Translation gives CASSPIAGLVYEQYF.

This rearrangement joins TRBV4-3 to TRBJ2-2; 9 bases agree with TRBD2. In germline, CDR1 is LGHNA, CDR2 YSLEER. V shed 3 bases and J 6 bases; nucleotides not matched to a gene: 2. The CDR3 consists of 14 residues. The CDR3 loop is CASSHKRGAGELFF. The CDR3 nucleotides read TGCGCCAGCAGCCATAAGCGGGGGGCCGGGGAGCTGTTTTTT.

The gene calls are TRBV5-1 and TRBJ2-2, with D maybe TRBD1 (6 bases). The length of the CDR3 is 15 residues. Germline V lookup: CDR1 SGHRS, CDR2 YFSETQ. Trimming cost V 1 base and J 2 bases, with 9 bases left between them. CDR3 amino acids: CASSLRTDNTGELFF. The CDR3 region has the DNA TGCGCCAGCAGCTTGAGGACAGATAACACCGGGGAGCTGTTTTTT. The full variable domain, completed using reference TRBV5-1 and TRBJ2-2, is KAGVTQTPRYLIKTRGQQVTLSCSPISGHRSVSWYQQTPGQGLQFLFEYFSETQRNKGNFPGRFSGRQFSNSRSEMNVSTLELGDSALYLCASSLRTDNTGELFFGEGSRLTVL.

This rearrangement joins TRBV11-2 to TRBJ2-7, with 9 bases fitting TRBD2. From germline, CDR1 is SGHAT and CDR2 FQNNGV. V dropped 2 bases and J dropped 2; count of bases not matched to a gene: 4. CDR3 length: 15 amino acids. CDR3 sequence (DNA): TGTGCCAGCAGCTTAAACCTAGCGGGACCCTACGAGCAGTACTTC. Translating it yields CASSLNLAGPYEQYF.

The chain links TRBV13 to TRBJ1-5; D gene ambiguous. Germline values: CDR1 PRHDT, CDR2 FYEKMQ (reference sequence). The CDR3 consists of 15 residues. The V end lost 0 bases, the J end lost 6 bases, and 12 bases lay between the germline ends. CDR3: CASSLGQANGQPQHF. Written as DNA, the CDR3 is TGTGCCAGCAGCTTAGGGCAGGCTAATGGTCAGCCCCAGCATTTT.

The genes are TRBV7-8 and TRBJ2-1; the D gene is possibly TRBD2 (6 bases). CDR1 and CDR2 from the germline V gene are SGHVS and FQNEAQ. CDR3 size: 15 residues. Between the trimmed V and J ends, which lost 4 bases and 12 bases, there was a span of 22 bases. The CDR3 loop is CASSSQTWTNAGQFF. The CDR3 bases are TGTGCCAGCAGCTCTCAGACATGGACTAATGCCGGGCAGTTCTTC.

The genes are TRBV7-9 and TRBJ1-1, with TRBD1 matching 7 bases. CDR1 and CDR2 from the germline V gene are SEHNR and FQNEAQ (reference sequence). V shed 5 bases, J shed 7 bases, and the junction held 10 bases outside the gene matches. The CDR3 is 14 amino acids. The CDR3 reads CASSGGQFLGEAFF. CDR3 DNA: TGTGCCAGCAGCGGGGGACAGTTTTTGGGTGAAGCTTTCTTT.

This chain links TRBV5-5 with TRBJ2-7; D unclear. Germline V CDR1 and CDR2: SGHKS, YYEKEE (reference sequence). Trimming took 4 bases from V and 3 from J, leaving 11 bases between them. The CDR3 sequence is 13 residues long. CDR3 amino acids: CASSAHENYEQYF. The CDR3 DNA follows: TGTGCCAGCAGCGCCCACGAGAACTACGAGCAGTACTTC.

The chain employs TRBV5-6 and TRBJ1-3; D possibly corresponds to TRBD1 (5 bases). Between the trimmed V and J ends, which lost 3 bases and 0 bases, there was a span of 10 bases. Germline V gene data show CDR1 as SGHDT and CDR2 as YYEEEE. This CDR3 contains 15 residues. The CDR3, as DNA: TGTGCCAGCAGCTGGGGGACTTACTCTGGAAACACCATATATTTT. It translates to CASSWGTYSGNTIYF.

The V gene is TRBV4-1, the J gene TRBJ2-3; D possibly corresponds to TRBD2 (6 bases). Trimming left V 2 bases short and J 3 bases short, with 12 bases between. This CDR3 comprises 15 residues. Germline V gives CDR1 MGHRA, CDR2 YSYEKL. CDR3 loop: CASSQNAGITDTQYF. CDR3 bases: TGCGCCAGCAGCCAAAACGCGGGAATAACAGATACGCAGTATTTT.

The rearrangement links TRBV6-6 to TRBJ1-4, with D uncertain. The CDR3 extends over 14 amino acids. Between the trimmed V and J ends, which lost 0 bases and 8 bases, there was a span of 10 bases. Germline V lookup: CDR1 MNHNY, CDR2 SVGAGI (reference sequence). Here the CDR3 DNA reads TGTGCCAGCAGTTACTCAGGAGGAGAAGAAAAACTGTTTTTT. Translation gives CASSYSGGEEKLFF.

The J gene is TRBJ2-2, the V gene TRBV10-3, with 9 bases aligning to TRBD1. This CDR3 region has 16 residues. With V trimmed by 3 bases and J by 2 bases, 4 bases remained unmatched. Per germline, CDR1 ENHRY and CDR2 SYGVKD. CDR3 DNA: TGTGCCATCAGTGAAGGGGGACAGGGTAACACCGGGGAGCTGTTTTTT. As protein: CAISEGGQGNTGELFF.

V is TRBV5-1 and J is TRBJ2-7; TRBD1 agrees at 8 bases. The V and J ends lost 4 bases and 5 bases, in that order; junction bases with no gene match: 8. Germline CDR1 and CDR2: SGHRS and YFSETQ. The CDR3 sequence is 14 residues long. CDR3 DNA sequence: TGCGCCAGCAGCGAACCACAGGGGGGAAACGAGCAGTACTTC. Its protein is CASSEPQGGNEQYF.